A few counts support the clone carrying this T cell receptor beta chain. Its antigen remains unknown. V lost 9 bases and J lost 4; bases outside the gene matches: 4. CDR3 length: 12 residues. This record comes from a study of early T cells in non-severe SARS-CoV-2 infection. Study details: Whole-blood bulk RNA, unsorted, was sequenced, and chains were unpaired.

Unique molecular identifiers were attached to individual cDNA molecules. MiXCR, applied by TCRdb to the 5' RACE reads, yields one record per CDR3 protein. Counted here are some 60,000 distinct CDR3 sequences, roughly a tenth occurring once; the ten biggest clones make up 1.2%. Findings and limits, study-wide: Matching with VDJdb favored anti-spike CD8 responses (missing private and CD4 specificities).

The rearrangement uses TRBV12-3 or TRBV12-4 and TRBJ2-5, with 8 bases matching TRBD2. This TCR was sampled from an adult who was a healthcare worker with PCR-confirmed SARS-CoV-2 infection or an uninfected control (not recorded which). Sequences were obtained from whole blood. In nucleotides, the CDR3 is TGTGCCAGTGGGACTAGTCGAGAGACCCAGTACTTC. Protein sequence: CASGTSRETQYF.